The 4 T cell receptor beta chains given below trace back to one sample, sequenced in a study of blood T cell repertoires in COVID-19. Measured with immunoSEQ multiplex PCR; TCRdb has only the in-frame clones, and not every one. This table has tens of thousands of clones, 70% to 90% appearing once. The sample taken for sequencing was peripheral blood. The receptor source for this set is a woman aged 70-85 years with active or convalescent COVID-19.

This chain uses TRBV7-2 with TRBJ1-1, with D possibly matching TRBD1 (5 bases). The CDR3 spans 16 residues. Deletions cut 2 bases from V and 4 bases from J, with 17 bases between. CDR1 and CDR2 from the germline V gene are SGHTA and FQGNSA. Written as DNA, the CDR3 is TGTGCCAGCAGCTTATTCGGGGGAGGTTGGGCCACTGAAGCTTTCTTT. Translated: CASSLFGGGWATEAFF.

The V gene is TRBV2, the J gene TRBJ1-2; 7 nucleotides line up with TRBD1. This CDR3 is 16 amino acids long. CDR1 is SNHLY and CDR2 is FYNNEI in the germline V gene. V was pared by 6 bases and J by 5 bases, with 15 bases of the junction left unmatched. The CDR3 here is CASRGSTGAALYGYTF. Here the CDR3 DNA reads TGTGCCAGCAGGGGTTCCACAGGGGCGGCCTTGTATGGCTACACCTTC.

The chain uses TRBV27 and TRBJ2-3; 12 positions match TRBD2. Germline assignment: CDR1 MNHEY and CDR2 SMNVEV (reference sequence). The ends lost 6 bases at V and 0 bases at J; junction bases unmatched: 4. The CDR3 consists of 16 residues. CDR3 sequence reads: CASSLAGGLSTDTQYF. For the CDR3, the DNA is TGTGCCAGCAGCCTAGCGGGGGGGCTTAGCACAGATACGCAGTATTTT.

The CDR3 protein is CATSDFYGELFF. The DNA for the CDR3 is TGTGCCACCAGTGATTTTTACGGGGAGCTGTTTTTT. The chain is built from TRBV24-1 and TRBJ2-2; D not resolved. The ends were cut back, 1 base at V and 7 bases at J, with 3 bases in the middle. Germline CDR1 KGHDR, CDR2 SFDVKD. The length of the CDR3 is 12 residues.